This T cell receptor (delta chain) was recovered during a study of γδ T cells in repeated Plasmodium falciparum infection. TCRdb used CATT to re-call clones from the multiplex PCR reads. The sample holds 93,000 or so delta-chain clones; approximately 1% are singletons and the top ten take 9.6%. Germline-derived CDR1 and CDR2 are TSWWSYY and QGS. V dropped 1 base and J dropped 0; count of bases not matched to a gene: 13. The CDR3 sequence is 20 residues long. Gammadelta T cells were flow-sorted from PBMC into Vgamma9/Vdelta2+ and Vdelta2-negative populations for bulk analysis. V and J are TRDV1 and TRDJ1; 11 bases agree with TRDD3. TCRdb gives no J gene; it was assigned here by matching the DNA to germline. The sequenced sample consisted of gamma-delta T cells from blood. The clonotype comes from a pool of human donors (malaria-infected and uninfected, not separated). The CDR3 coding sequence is TGTGCTCTTGGGGAACGTCTGGGGCTGGGGGATACCCCTTACACCGATAAACTCATCTTT. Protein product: CALGERLGLGDTPYTDKLIF.